A single sample gave rise to the 23 T cell receptor beta chains below, sequenced in a study of blood T cell repertoires in COVID-19. Generated by immunoSEQ multiplex PCR, the TCRdb table keeps only in-frame clones and is missing some. The data show 50,000 to 70,000 clones, about 78% seen once. The sequencing input was peripheral blood. These receptors came from a man in his fifties or sixties with active or convalescent COVID-19.

The rearrangement joins TRBV5-1 to TRBJ2-2; possible D gene TRBD1, 6 bases. Germline V gives CDR1 SGHRS, CDR2 YFSETQ. The CDR3 runs 16 residues. Trimming took 4 bases from V and 0 from J, leaving 13 bases between them. The CDR3 region is CASSPGDRANTGELFF. For the CDR3, the DNA is TGCGCCAGCAGCCCAGGGGACCGAGCGAACACCGGGGAGCTGTTTTTT.

The V and J genes are TRBV29-1 and TRBJ2-1; possibly TRBD2 for D (5 bases). V was shortened by 5 bases and J by 6 bases, with 11 bases between the two germline ends. This CDR3 has 12 residues. CDR1 and CDR2 (germline): SQVTM, ANQGSEA. This CDR3 is CSVYGLINEQFF. The DNA of the CDR3 is TGCAGCGTTTATGGACTGATCAATGAGCAGTTCTTC.

The chain recombines TRBV6-5 with TRBJ2-2; 7 bases are shared with TRBD1. CDR1 is MNHEY, CDR2 SVGAGI, per germline. J gave up 6 bases and V 0 bases, and 1 base lay outside the gene matches. This CDR3 has 14 residues. CDR3 in amino acids: CASSYSQGAGELFF. The CDR3 DNA follows: TGTGCCAGCAGTTACTCCCAGGGGGCCGGGGAGCTGTTTTTT.

CDR3 coding DNA: TGTGCCAGCAGTTGGGCGACAGGGGTTAAAGGGCAGCCCCAGCATTTT. This sequence encodes CASSWATGVKGQPQHF. J is TRBJ1-5 and V is TRBV28; the match to TRBD1 covers 8 bases. The CDR3 consists of 16 residues. With 4 bases clipped from V and 7 bases from J, the junction kept 12 bases outside the gene matches. Germline lookup yields CDR1 MDHEN and CDR2 SYDVKM.

The chain recombines TRBV5-1 with TRBJ2-3; 8 bases align to TRBD2. Looked up from germline, CDR1 is SGHRS and CDR2 is YFSETQ. The CDR3 has 17 amino acids. The V segment lost 6 bases and the J segment 5 bases; nucleotides outside the gene matches: 17. Here the CDR3 reads CASTASLLAAEGDTQYF. CDR3 bases: TGCGCCAGCACCGCCTCTTTACTAGCGGCCGAGGGAGATACGCAGTATTTT.

The V gene is TRBV30, the J gene TRBJ2-1; 10 bases line up with TRBD2. Germline CDR1 and CDR2: GTSNPN and SVGIG (reference sequence). The junction had 3 bases not matched to a gene; V was cut back by 1 base and J by 3 bases. This CDR3 spans 15 amino acids. Here the CDR3 reads CAWSATSGFYNEQFF. The DNA of the CDR3 is TGTGCCTGGAGTGCGACTAGCGGGTTCTACAATGAGCAGTTCTTC.

This clone appeared a few times. CDR3 amino acids: CASSPRTVNYGYTF. The DNA of the CDR3 is TGTGCCAGCAGTCCGCGGACAGTCAACTATGGCTACACCTTC. The chain links TRBV27 to TRBJ1-2, with D possibly matching TRBD1 (6 bases). CDR1 is MNHEY and CDR2 is SMNVEV in the germline V gene (reference sequence). V lost 5 bases, J lost 2 bases, and 12 bases lay in between. The CDR3 loop spans 14 amino acids.

J is TRBJ2-3 and V is TRBV9; 9 bases line up with TRBD2. Germline CDR1 SGDLS, CDR2 YYNGEE. This CDR3 is built from 17 residues. V shed 2 bases and J 0 bases; nucleotides not matched to a gene: 7. CDR3 residues: CASSVGPLAGSTDTQYF. DNA for the CDR3: TGTGCCAGCAGCGTTGGGCCACTAGCGGGTAGCACAGATACGCAGTATTTT.

The CDR3 nucleotides are TGTGCCAGCAGTGATGGGGACAGGTCGGACATTCAGTACTTC. Translation: CASSDGDRSDIQYF. V gene TRBV6-1 combines with J gene TRBJ2-4, with TRBD1 matching over 8 bases. This CDR3 is 14 amino acids long. V was pared by 3 bases and J by 8 bases, with 6 bases of the junction left unmatched. Germline V gene sequence: CDR1 MNHNS, CDR2 SASEGT.

The chain combines TRBV2 with TRBJ2-7; TRBD2 might be the D (5 bases). The V gene's germline CDR1 is SNHLY and CDR2 FYNNEI. Trimming left V 6 bases short and J 6 bases short, with 21 bases between. The CDR3 sequence is 15 residues long. The CDR3 protein is CASSAGFVAPSEQYF. The DNA for the CDR3 is TGTGCCAGCAGCGCGGGTTTCGTAGCCCCTAGCGAGCAGTACTTC.

V is TRBV12-5 and J is TRBJ2-5; D gene uncertain. Between the trimmed V and J ends, which lost 7 bases and 7 bases, there was a span of 19 bases. Germline CDR1 is LGHNT and CDR2 is FRNRAP. This CDR3 region has 14 residues. The CDR3 coding sequence is TGTGCTAGTGCTCCGAGGCACCACGGCGGGACCCAGTACTTC. Protein product: CASAPRHHGGTQYF.

The rearrangement links TRBV10-3 to TRBJ1-1; D is possibly TRBD1 (5 bases). CDR3 length equals 14 residues. The V and J ends lost 10 bases and 3 bases respectively, with 18 bases between them. The V gene's germline CDR1 is ENHRY and CDR2 SYGVKD. The CDR3 region is CATGEGWGDTEAFF. Written as DNA, the CDR3 is TGTGCCACCGGAGAGGGGTGGGGGGACACTGAAGCTTTCTTT.

The chain couples TRBV5-1 to TRBJ1-2; D is unresolved. There are 13 residues in the CDR3. V gave up 2 bases and J gave up 8 bases, with 13 bases separating them. The germline V gene has CDR1 SGHRS and CDR2 YFSETQ. Written as DNA, the CDR3 is TGCGCCAGCAGCTTCGGCACTACAATCGGCTACACCTTC. Translation gives CASSFGTTIGYTF.

The rearrangement links TRBV9 to TRBJ2-2, with D hard to call. Per germline, CDR1 SGDLS and CDR2 YYNGEE. This CDR3 is built from 14 residues. Between the trimmed V and J ends, which lost 0 bases and 4 bases, there was a span of 7 bases. CDR3 sequence (DNA): TGTGCCAGCAGCGTAGGTGGGCCCACCGGGGAGCTGTTTTTT. Its protein is CASSVGGPTGELFF.

The rearrangement joins TRBV27 to TRBJ1-1, with 9 bases aligning to TRBD1. Germline V lookup: CDR1 MNHEY, CDR2 SMNVEV (reference sequence). V was pared by 2 bases and J by 4 bases, with 17 bases of the junction left unmatched. The CDR3 length is 19 residues. The CDR3 DNA sequence: TGTGCCAGCAGTTTAAGGTCCCGGACAGGGGTGCAGGGGATCACTGAAGCTTTCTTT. Its protein product is CASSLRSRTGVQGITEAFF.

V gene TRBV9 combines with J gene TRBJ1-2; D unresolved. The CDR3 totals 14 residues. The V and J ends lost 0 bases and 7 bases respectively, with 13 bases between them. CDR1 is SGDLS, CDR2 YYNGEE, per germline. CDR3 coding DNA: TGTGCCAGCAGCGTAGATCCATACCGGGGTGGCTACACCTTC. It encodes CASSVDPYRGGYTF. Supplemented by reference TRBV9 and TRBJ1-2, the full variable domain reads DSGVTQTPKHLITATGQRVTLRCSPRSGDLSVYWYQQSLDQGLQFLIQYYNGEERAKGNILERFSAQQFPDLHSELNLSSLELGDSALYFCASSVDPYRGGYTFGSGTRLTVV.

This clone was counted ten times or more. The chain recombines TRBV5-4 with TRBJ1-2; TRBD1 is a possible D gene (5 bases). The CDR3 length is 13 residues. V lost 4 bases and J lost 6, with 13 bases in between. Germline V gene lookup returns CDR1 SGHNT and CDR2 YYREEE (reference sequence). CDR3 amino acids: CASSKIPGDGYTF. The CDR3 nucleotides are TGTGCCAGCAGCAAAATTCCGGGGGATGGCTACACCTTC. Full variable domain (rest looked up from reference TRBV5-4 and TRBJ1-2): ETGVTQSPTHLIKTRGQQVTLRCSSQSGHNTVSWYQQALGQGPQFIFQYYREEENGRGNFPPRFSGLQFPNYSSELNVNALELDDSALYLCASSKIPGDGYTFGSGTRLTVV.

J is TRBJ1-1 and V is TRBV5-8; no reliable D call. Deletions cut 1 base from V and 3 bases from J, with 10 bases between. The CDR3 is 14 residues long. The germline gives CDR1 SGHTS, CDR2 YDEGEE. CDR3 coding DNA: TGTGCCAGCAGCTTGAGAGGCACCTACACTGAAGCTTTCTTT. Protein: CASSLRGTYTEAFF.

The chain uses TRBV7-9 and TRBJ2-5, with D tentatively TRBD2 (6 bases). Trimming removed 2 bases at V and 4 bases at J, with 14 bases between. CDR3 size: 15 residues. CDR1 and CDR2 from the germline V gene are SEHNR and FQNEAQ (reference sequence). This CDR3 reads CASSLQRVLGETQYF. In nucleotides, the CDR3 is TGTGCCAGCAGCTTACAGCGGGTTTTGGGAGAGACCCAGTACTTC.

This clone was picked up one time. The V gene is TRBV11-1, the J gene TRBJ2-4; 9 bases align to TRBD1. The CDR3 consists of 14 residues. Germline-derived CDR1 and CDR2 are SGHAT and FQDESV (reference sequence). The trim removed 2 bases at V and 10 bases at J, leaving 6 bases unmatched. CDR3 bases: TGTGCCAGCAGCTTATCCGGGACAGGGACGATTCAGTACTTC. Protein sequence: CASSLSGTGTIQYF.

The chain uses TRBV29-1 and TRBJ2-1, with 7 nucleotides matching TRBD2. J lost 0 bases, V lost 2 bases, and 16 bases had no gene match. This CDR3 region has 19 residues. CDR1 SQVTM and CDR2 ANQGSEA come from the germline V gene. CDR3 amino acids: CSVEKVPLADLNSYNEQFF. CDR3 bases: TGCAGCGTTGAAAAGGTACCCCTAGCGGACCTTAACTCCTACAATGAGCAGTTCTTC.

This clone rates as medium-sized. The rearrangement uses TRBV5-1 and TRBJ1-5; D uncertain. Trimming took 0 bases from V and 7 from J, leaving 17 bases between them. CDR3 length: 16 amino acids. Germline values: CDR1 SGHRS, CDR2 YFSETQ. The CDR3 spells CASSLEDRIGRQPQHF. CDR3 bases: TGCGCCAGCAGCTTGGAAGACCGGATAGGGAGGCAGCCCCAGCATTTT.

DNA for the CDR3: TGTGCCAGCAGTGAAAGTGACAGATTCACAGATACGCAGTATTTT. Protein: CASSESDRFTDTQYF. This sequence joins TRBV25-1 and TRBJ2-3; D is perhaps TRBD1 (5 bases). This CDR3 comprises 15 residues. Looked up from germline, CDR1 is MGHDK and CDR2 is SYGVNS. Between the trimmed V and J ends, which lost 2 bases and 2 bases, there was a span of 11 bases.